This T cell receptor beta chain appears in the sequencing data of a study of spatial heterogeneity in lung cancer. Time point defined: sample taken at primary tumor resection. Unsorted whole RNA of tumor, nontumor lung or frozen PBMC was sequenced. A total of over 70 untreated early-stage non-small cell lung cancer patients served as donors. Germline V lookup: CDR1 SQVTM, CDR2 ANQGSEA. Germline trimming cut 7 bases from V and 4 bases from J; bases unmatched to any gene: 3. The CDR3 consists of 12 residues. TCRdb recomputed calls from the 5' RACE reads with MiXCR, one row per CDR3 protein. The sample carries about 39,000 distinct CDR3 sequences, about 6% recorded once. This clonotype was recorded many times.

The sequencing here drew on PBMCs, taken at surgery. J is TRBJ1-1 and V is TRBV29-1; 10 nucleotides align to TRBD1. This TCR derives from a male donor with early-stage non-small cell lung cancer. The CDR3 reads CSARTGGTEAFF. DNA of the CDR3: TGCAGCGCTAGGACAGGGGGCACTGAAGCTTTCTTT.